These T cell receptor beta chains were read from a single sample in a study of Graves' ophthalmopathy and Graves' hyperthyroidism. TCRdb reprocessed the multiplex PCR reads with MiXCR, giving one entry per CDR3 protein. The top ten hold 44% of the sample, which has roughly 700,000 distinct CDR3 sequences, roughly two fifths seen once. The source material was peripheral blood. The receptor set was obtained from an adult man with Graves' ophthalmopathy. Both conserved end residues are part of each CDR3. D genes are given only for firm matches. Only part of the rows carry a size: once, few, many, or a class if the clone is expanded.

cdr3_aa: CASGGDRGVDEQYF; cdr3_nt: TGTGCCAGTGGGGGAGACAGGGGCGTCGACGAGCAGTACTTC; clone_size: many; j_call: TRBJ2-7; v_call: TRBV19; d_call: TRBD1
cdr3_aa: CATSSGTAGYTF; cdr3_nt: TGTGCCACCAGCAGCGGGACAGCTGGCTACACCTTC; clone_size: few; j_call: TRBJ1-2; v_call: TRBV15; d_call: TRBD1
cdr3_aa: CSASGWGQGLNEQYF; cdr3_nt: TGCAGTGCTAGTGGCTGGGGACAGGGACTCAACGAGCAGTACTTC; clone_size: .; j_call: TRBJ2-7; v_call: TRBV20-1; d_call: TRBD1
cdr3_aa: CASSRTGPYYEQYF; cdr3_nt: TGTGCCAGCAGCCGTACGGGACCCTACTACGAGCAGTACTTC; clone_size: few; j_call: TRBJ2-7; v_call: TRBV11-2; d_call: .
cdr3_aa: CASSQDFDHEAFF; cdr3_nt: TGTGCCAGCAGCCAAGACTTCGACCATGAAGCTTTCTTT; clone_size: many; j_call: TRBJ1-1; v_call: TRBV14; d_call: .
cdr3_aa: CASSPRTGRETQYF; cdr3_nt: TGTGCCAGCAGCCCCCGGACAGGGAGAGAGACCCAGTACTTC; clone_size: many; j_call: TRBJ2-5; v_call: TRBV2; d_call: TRBD1
cdr3_aa: CVTRAGGAETQYF; cdr3_nt: TGTGTCACCAGGGCAGGGGGCGCCGAGACCCAGTACTTC; clone_size: .; j_call: TRBJ2-5; v_call: TRBV15; d_call: TRBD1
cdr3_aa: CASRGDRGRRTEAFF; cdr3_nt: TGCGCCAGCAGGGGGGACAGGGGAAGGAGAACTGAAGCTTTCTTT; clone_size: .; j_call: TRBJ1-1; v_call: TRBV7-2; d_call: TRBD1
cdr3_aa: CASSEVQETQYF; cdr3_nt: TGCGCCAGCAGTGAGGTCCAAGAGACCCAGTACTTC; clone_size: many; j_call: TRBJ2-5; v_call: TRBV10-2; d_call: .
cdr3_aa: CAISEGQGASSGANVLTF; cdr3_nt: TGTGCCATCAGTGAAGGACAGGGCGCAAGTTCTGGGGCCAACGTCCTGACTTTC; clone_size: .; j_call: TRBJ2-6; v_call: TRBV10-3; d_call: TRBD1
cdr3_aa: CASSASGTHAPLHF; cdr3_nt: TGTGCCAGCAGCGCCTCCGGGACGCACGCACCCCTCCACTTT; clone_size: many; j_call: TRBJ1-6; v_call: TRBV9; d_call: .
cdr3_aa: CACWTQANTGELFF; cdr3_nt: TGTGCCTGCTGGACTCAAGCGAACACCGGGGAGCTGTTTTTT; clone_size: .; j_call: TRBJ2-2; v_call: TRBV25-1; d_call: .
cdr3_aa: CATSRDVELSVPEAFF; cdr3_nt: TGTGCCACCAGCAGAGACGTAGAATTGTCGGTCCCTGAAGCTTTCTTT; clone_size: .; j_call: TRBJ1-1; v_call: TRBV15; d_call: .
cdr3_aa: CSASLWYQETQYF; cdr3_nt: TGCAGTGCTAGCCTGTGGTACCAAGAGACCCAGTACTTC; clone_size: many; j_call: TRBJ2-5; v_call: TRBV20-1; d_call: .
cdr3_aa: CATSRDTAGSDEQFF; cdr3_nt: TGTGCCACCAGCAGAGATACCGCAGGCTCGGATGAGCAGTTCTTC; clone_size: few; j_call: TRBJ2-1; v_call: TRBV15; d_call: .
cdr3_aa: CASSLWPHEQYF; cdr3_nt: TGTGCCAGCAGCTTATGGCCCCACGAGCAGTACTTC; clone_size: .; j_call: TRBJ2-7; v_call: TRBV13; d_call: .
cdr3_aa: CASSHRDGNTEAFF; cdr3_nt: TGTGCCAGTAGTCACAGGGATGGGAACACTGAAGCTTTCTTT; clone_size: many; j_call: TRBJ1-1; v_call: TRBV19; d_call: .
cdr3_aa: CASSGGTGRIYGYTF; cdr3_nt: TGTGCCAGCAGCGGCGGGACCGGCAGAATCTATGGCTACACCTTC; clone_size: few; j_call: TRBJ1-2; v_call: TRBV25-1; d_call: .
cdr3_aa: CVTSDPGTGSNQPQHF; cdr3_nt: TGTGTCACCAGTGACCCAGGGACAGGTAGCAATCAGCCCCAGCATTTT; clone_size: .; j_call: TRBJ1-5; v_call: TRBV24-1; d_call: TRBD1
cdr3_aa: CASSYGLAPSYEQYF; cdr3_nt: TGTGCCAGCAGTTACGGACTAGCCCCCTCCTACGAGCAGTACTTC; clone_size: few; j_call: TRBJ2-7; v_call: TRBV6-5; d_call: TRBD2
cdr3_aa: CASSKTGGAANYGYTF; cdr3_nt: TGTGCCAGCAGCAAGACAGGGGGCGCCGCCAACTATGGCTACACCTTC; clone_size: .; j_call: TRBJ1-2; v_call: TRBV7-8; d_call: TRBD1
cdr3_aa: CASSKGRANYGYTF; cdr3_nt: TGTGCCAGCAGTAAGGGCAGGGCTAACTATGGCTACACCTTC; clone_size: .; j_call: TRBJ1-2; v_call: TRBV6-6; d_call: .
cdr3_aa: CASSQLAALGEQYF; cdr3_nt: TGTGCCAGCAGCCAATTGGCCGCCCTGGGGGAGCAGTACTTC; clone_size: few; j_call: TRBJ2-7; v_call: TRBV7-9; d_call: .
cdr3_aa: CASSPSSNQPQHF; cdr3_nt: TGTGCCAGCAGTCCGTCGAGCAATCAGCCCCAGCATTTT; clone_size: many; j_call: TRBJ1-5; v_call: TRBV7-6; d_call: .
cdr3_aa: CASSEGGWNQPQHF; cdr3_nt: TGTGCCAGCAGTGAAGGGGGCTGGAATCAGCCCCAGCATTTT; clone_size: .; j_call: TRBJ1-5; v_call: TRBV24-1; d_call: TRBD1
cdr3_aa: CASSLGGHNYEQYF; cdr3_nt: TGTGCCAGCAGCTTGGGGGGTCATAACTACGAGCAGTACTTC; clone_size: .; j_call: TRBJ2-7; v_call: TRBV5-6; d_call: .
cdr3_aa: CATSRAPTRNTGELFF; cdr3_nt: TGTGCCACCAGCAGAGCCCCCACGAGGAACACCGGGGAGCTGTTTTTT; clone_size: many; j_call: TRBJ2-2; v_call: TRBV15; d_call: .
cdr3_aa: CASSYNEQGSTEAFF; cdr3_nt: TGTGCCAGCAGTTACAATGAACAGGGCAGCACTGAAGCTTTCTTT; clone_size: .; j_call: TRBJ1-1; v_call: TRBV25-1; d_call: .
cdr3_aa: CASTLGAVEAFF; cdr3_nt: TGTGCCAGCACCTTGGGGGCGGTTGAAGCTTTCTTT; clone_size: .; j_call: TRBJ1-1; v_call: TRBV2; d_call: .
cdr3_aa: CASSLAVLNTEAFF; cdr3_nt: TGTGCCAGCAGCTTGGCGGTGTTGAACACTGAAGCTTTCTTT; clone_size: .; j_call: TRBJ1-1; v_call: TRBV28; d_call: .
cdr3_aa: CASRETGDNSPLHF; cdr3_nt: TGTGCCAGCAGGGAGACAGGGGACAATTCACCCCTCCACTTT; clone_size: many; j_call: TRBJ1-6; v_call: TRBV7-8; d_call: TRBD1
cdr3_aa: CSVGTGRDSPLHF; cdr3_nt: TGCAGCGTCGGGACAGGGCGGGATTCACCCCTCCACTTT; clone_size: .; j_call: TRBJ1-6; v_call: TRBV29-1; d_call: TRBD1
cdr3_aa: CASSPPVGGTEAFF; cdr3_nt: TGTGCCAGCAGCCCCCCGGTAGGAGGCACTGAAGCTTTCTTT; clone_size: .; j_call: TRBJ1-1; v_call: TRBV7-9; d_call: .
cdr3_aa: CASSQGTGRETQYF; cdr3_nt: TGTGCTAGCAGCCAAGGGACAGGGAGAGAGACCCAGTACTTC; clone_size: .; j_call: TRBJ2-5; v_call: TRBV7-9; d_call: TRBD1
cdr3_aa: CASSGKTGVYGYTF; cdr3_nt: TGTGCCAGCAGCGGAAAGACAGGGGTTTATGGCTACACCTTC; clone_size: .; j_call: TRBJ1-2; v_call: TRBV11-2; d_call: TRBD1
cdr3_aa: CASSPTGTGDSPLHF; cdr3_nt: TGTGCCAGCAGCCCTACCGGGACAGGGGATTCACCCCTCCACTTT; clone_size: .; j_call: TRBJ1-6; v_call: TRBV9; d_call: TRBD1
cdr3_aa: CSARNSGSGQPQHF; cdr3_nt: TGCAGTGCTAGAAATTCCGGGTCGGGTCAGCCCCAGCATTTT; clone_size: .; j_call: TRBJ1-5; v_call: TRBV20-1; d_call: .
cdr3_aa: CASSFSDSSRGYTF; cdr3_nt: TGTGCCAGCAGCTTTTCGGACAGCTCTAGGGGCTACACCTTC; clone_size: many; j_call: TRBJ1-2; v_call: TRBV7-9; d_call: .
cdr3_aa: CASSQNPRDSGGGYTF; cdr3_nt: TGTGCCAGCAGTCAAAATCCCCGGGACAGCGGAGGAGGCTACACCTTC; clone_size: .; j_call: TRBJ1-2; v_call: TRBV15; d_call: TRBD1
cdr3_aa: CASSQVRAGELFF; cdr3_nt: TGTGCCAGCAGCCAAGTTAGGGCCGGGGAGCTGTTTTTT; clone_size: many; j_call: TRBJ2-2; v_call: TRBV25-1; d_call: .
cdr3_aa: CASSDRDGESEQYF; cdr3_nt: TGTGCCAGCAGCGACCGGGACGGGGAATCCGAGCAGTACTTC; clone_size: .; j_call: TRBJ2-7; v_call: TRBV7-8; d_call: .
cdr3_aa: CASSFIAEETQYF; cdr3_nt: TGCGCCAGCAGCTTCATAGCGGAAGAGACCCAGTACTTC; clone_size: .; j_call: TRBJ2-5; v_call: TRBV5-1; d_call: .
cdr3_aa: CASNLVPSTEAFF; cdr3_nt: TGTGCCAGCAACTTAGTACCGAGCACTGAAGCTTTCTTT; clone_size: .; j_call: TRBJ1-1; v_call: TRBV7-9; d_call: .
cdr3_aa: CASSSNQGAVGSPLHF; cdr3_nt: TGTGCCAGCAGCAGTAACCAGGGGGCGGTGGGCTCACCCCTCCACTTT; clone_size: many; j_call: TRBJ1-6; v_call: TRBV7-9; d_call: TRBD1
cdr3_aa: CASRAPGGEKLFF; cdr3_nt: TGTGCCAGTAGAGCTCCGGGCGGTGAAAAACTGTTTTTT; clone_size: many; j_call: TRBJ1-4; v_call: TRBV19; d_call: .